This T cell receptor (beta chain) was documented in a study of cytomegalovirus exposure and HLA in healthy donors. CDR1 is SGHRS, CDR2 YFSETQ, per germline. V shed 0 bases and J shed 0 bases, with 9 bases lying between them. CDR3 length equals 15 residues. Amplification used 60 Vbeta primers and 13 Jbeta primers. Using immunoSEQ multiplex PCR, the repertoire was profiled, and TCRdb retains in-frame clones only, with some absent. The top ten clones hold roughly 3.6% of a sample with 84,000 or so clones, about 74% of them seen once. This TCR derives from a man between 25 and 39 years old in good health and CMV-seronegative. Sequencing was performed on PBMCs. V is TRBV5-1 and J is TRBJ1-2, with D unresolved. CDR3 in DNA: TGCGCCAGCAGCTTGGGATGGGGAGCTAACTATGGCTACACCTTC. Its protein is CASSLGWGANYGYTF.